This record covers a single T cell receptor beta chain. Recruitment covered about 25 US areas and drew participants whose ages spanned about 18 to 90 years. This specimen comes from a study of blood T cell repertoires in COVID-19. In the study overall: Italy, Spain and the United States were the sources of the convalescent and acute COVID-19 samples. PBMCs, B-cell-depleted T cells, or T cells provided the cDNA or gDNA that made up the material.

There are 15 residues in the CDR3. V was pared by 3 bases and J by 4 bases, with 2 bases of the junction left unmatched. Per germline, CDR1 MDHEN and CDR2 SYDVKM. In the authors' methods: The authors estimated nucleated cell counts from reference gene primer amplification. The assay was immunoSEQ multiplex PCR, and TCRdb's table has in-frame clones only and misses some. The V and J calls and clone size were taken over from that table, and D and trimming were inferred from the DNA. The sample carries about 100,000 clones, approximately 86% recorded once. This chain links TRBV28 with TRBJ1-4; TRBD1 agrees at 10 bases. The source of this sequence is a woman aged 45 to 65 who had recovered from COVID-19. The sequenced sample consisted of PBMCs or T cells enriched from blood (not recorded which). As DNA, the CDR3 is TGTGCCAGCAGTTTGACAGGGGGCGGTAATGAAAAACTGTTTTTT. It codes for CASSLTGGGNEKLFF.